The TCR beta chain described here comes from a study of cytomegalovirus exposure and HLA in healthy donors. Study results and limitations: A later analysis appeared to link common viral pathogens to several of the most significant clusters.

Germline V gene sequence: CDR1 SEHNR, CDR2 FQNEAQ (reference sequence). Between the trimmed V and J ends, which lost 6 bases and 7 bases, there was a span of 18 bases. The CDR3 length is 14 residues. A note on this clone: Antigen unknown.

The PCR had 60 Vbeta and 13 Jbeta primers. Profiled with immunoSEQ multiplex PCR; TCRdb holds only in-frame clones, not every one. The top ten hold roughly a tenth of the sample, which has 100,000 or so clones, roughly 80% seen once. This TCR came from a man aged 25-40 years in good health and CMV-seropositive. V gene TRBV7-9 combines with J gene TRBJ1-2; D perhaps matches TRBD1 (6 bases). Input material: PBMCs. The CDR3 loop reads CASSPVRGIIGYTF. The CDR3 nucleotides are TGTGCCAGCAGTCCAGTCAGGGGAATTATTGGCTACACCTTC.